This passage covers 4 T cell receptor beta chains from one sample sequenced in a study of shared clonotypes between healthy human individuals (dated by TCRdb to about 2020). The library was prepared using the immunoSEQ multiplex PCR assay. Entries here come from immuneACCESS through TCRdb and include only in-frame sequences with V and J called. Some clones fail to appear in such tables; in the studies checked, an unresolved V gene covers under half of the shortfall, and the cause of the remainder is unknown. This sample lists roughly 500,000 clones; 76% were detected once. Together, the top ten hold approximately 12% of the sample. The sample taken for sequencing was PBMCs. The origin of the receptors is a woman in her forties in good health. Some clones in this sample may be carry-over from other donors' samples.

This chain connects TRBV10-3 to TRBJ2-2, with 9 bases matching TRBD1. The CDR3 extends over 17 amino acids. CDR1 and CDR2 (germline): ENHRY, SYGVKD. V dropped 3 bases and J dropped 0; count of bases not matched to a gene: 5. CDR3 nucleotide sequence: TGTGCCATCAGTGACTGGACAGGGGCGACGAACACCGGGGAGCTGTTTTTT. Its translation: CAISDWTGATNTGELFF.

This clone was observed once. The rearrangement joins TRBV7-9 to TRBJ1-4; 8 nucleotides match TRBD1. The CDR3 is 16 amino acids. The germline gives CDR1 SEHNR, CDR2 FQNEAQ (reference sequence). V lost 2 bases and J lost 7; bases outside the gene matches: 9. This CDR3 is CASSLTLGQAGEKLFF. The CDR3 DNA sequence: TGTGCCAGCAGCTTAACTTTGGGACAGGCCGGTGAAAAACTGTTTTTT.

A word on this clone: A far bigger clonotype differs at one base, so this is likely a read error. The chain combines TRBV11-2 with TRBJ2-1; 10 bases agree with TRBD2. Germline assignment: CDR1 SGHAT and CDR2 FQNNGV. The junction had 10 bases not matched to a gene; V was cut back by 1 base and J by 1 base. This CDR3 is 19 amino acids long. This chain's CDR3 is CASSLGRRIAGGSYNEQFF. The CDR3 region has the DNA TGTGCCAGCAGCTTAGGGAGGAGAATAGCGGGGGGATCCTACAATGAGCAGTTCTTC.

This clone was picked up many times. V and J are TRBV5-6 and TRBJ2-7; TRBD2 matches at 14 bases. Germline CDR1 is SGHDT and CDR2 is YYEEEE. The CDR3 consists of 16 residues. Losses at the gene ends were 6 bases for V and 5 bases for J; bases not matched to a gene: 10. The CDR3 DNA sequence: TGTGCCAGCACCAATATGGGACTAGCGGGAGCAAACGAGCAGTACTTC. Translation gives CASTNMGLAGANEQYF.